These T cell receptor beta chains were read from a single sample in a study of CDR3 diversity in severe acne. One entry per CDR3 protein, called by TCRdb with MiXCR from the PCR reads. The repertoire includes tens of thousands of distinct CDR3 sequences, about 49% of them detected once, and 11% sits in the top ten. Sequencing was done on a sample of blood. Every receptor here comes from a male donor with severe acne vulgaris. The CDR3 runs from the conserved cysteine through the conserved F or W. A D gene is named only where the DNA matches it firmly. The size field is filled for only some rows; it gives once, few, many or a size class.

d_call,clone_size,v_call,j_call,cdr3_nt,cdr3_aa
TRBD1,NA,TRBV7-2,TRBJ1-2,TGTGCCAGCAGCTTAATACAGGGGGCCGGCTATGGCTACACCTTC,CASSLIQGAGYGYTF
NA,NA,TRBV7-9,TRBJ1-5,TGTGCCAGCAGCCGCCCGAGGACGTCGACGACCAATCAGCCCCAGCATTTT,CASSRPRTSTTNQPQHF
NA,many,TRBV5-1,TRBJ2-3,TGCGCCAGCAGCCCTGGCACAGATACGCAGTATTTT,CASSPGTDTQYF
NA,NA,TRBV28,TRBJ1-2,TGTGCCAGCAGTCCCGTGGACAGCAGCTATGGCTACACCTTC,CASSPVDSSYGYTF
NA,few,TRBV6-5,TRBJ2-1,TGTGCCAGCAGTTTAGGGGCTAATGAGCAGTTCTTC,CASSLGANEQFF
TRBD2,NA,TRBV6-2/TRBV6-3,TRBJ2-1,TGTGCCAGCAGTTACTCGGGGGTAGCGGGACCCAATGAGCAGTTCTTC,CASSYSGVAGPNEQFF
NA,medium-sized,TRBV2,TRBJ2-6,TGTGCCAGCAGTGAAACGGGAGGGGCCAACGTCCTGACTTTC,CASSETGGANVLTF
TRBD1,few,TRBV25-1,TRBJ1-2,TGTGCCAGCAGCCGACAAGGACAGGGTTATGGCTACACCTTC,CASSRQGQGYGYTF
TRBD1,many,TRBV3-1,TRBJ2-7,TGTGCCAGCAGCCAAGATACGAGGGCAGGGGGTACCTACGAGCAGTACTTC,CASSQDTRAGGTYEQYF
NA,NA,TRBV15,TRBJ2-2,TGTGCCACCAGCAGAGCCCCCGTCAACCCGAACACCGGGGAGCTGTTTTTT,CATSRAPVNPNTGELFF
NA,NA,TRBV28,TRBJ2-3,TGTGCCAGCAGTTTACCAGGGGGCAGAAGCGGGAACACAGATACGCAGTATTTT,CASSLPGGRSGNTDTQYF
NA,NA,TRBV9,TRBJ2-1,TGTGCCAGCAGCGTAGAGGGAGGTGAGCAGTTCTTC,CASSVEGGEQFF
NA,NA,TRBV16,TRBJ2-5,TGTGCCAGCAGCCAAACACCCCAAGAGACCCAGTACTTC,CASSQTPQETQYF
NA,few,TRBV19,TRBJ1-5,TGTGCCAGTAGTAGCGGGAGGAATCAGCCCCAGCATTTT,CASSSGRNQPQHF
NA,NA,TRBV20-1,TRBJ2-5,TGCAGTGCTAAAGACGGGACGGGGAAAGAGACCCAGTACTTC,CSAKDGTGKETQYF
NA,few,TRBV15,TRBJ1-1,TGTGCAATGGGAGGGGCGCGAGGGAACACTGAAGCTTTCTTT,CAMGGARGNTEAFF
NA,few,TRBV25-1,TRBJ1-6,TGTGCCAGCAGCGAGCCAGGGCCGGTGGTTAATTCACCCCTCCACTTT,CASSEPGPVVNSPLHF
NA,NA,TRBV2,TRBJ1-1,TGTGCCAGCAGCGACAGGATCGTTAACACTGAAGCTTTCTTT,CASSDRIVNTEAFF
NA,medium-sized,TRBV20-1,TRBJ2-1,TGCAGTGCTAGAGAAAATATGGGCCGAAACAATGAGCAGTTCTTC,CSARENMGRNNEQFF
TRBD1,once,TRBV25-1,TRBJ1-2,TGTGCCAGCCAAAACAGGGGTGGCTATGGCTACACCTTC,CASQNRGGYGYTF
NA,NA,TRBV5-1,TRBJ1-4,TGTGCCAGCAGCCCGGGCAGGAAAATCGAAAAACTGTTTTTT,CASSPGRKIEKLFF
NA,NA,TRBV9,TRBJ2-3,TGTGCCAGCAGCGAGGGACAATTTAGCACAGATACGCAGTATTTT,CASSEGQFSTDTQYF
NA,NA,TRBV12-3/TRBV12-4,TRBJ2-5,TGTGCCAGCAGTCATAAACCAGGAGAGACCCAGTACTTC,CASSHKPGETQYF
TRBD1,NA,TRBV7-9,TRBJ1-4,TGTGCCAGCAGCTTTAAGACAGGGGGGTCCGAAAAACTGTTTTTT,CASSFKTGGSEKLFF
TRBD2,many,TRBV19,TRBJ2-1,TGTGCCAGTAGCAAAGTGACTAGCGGGAGAAATGAGCAGTTCTTC,CASSKVTSGRNEQFF
NA,many,TRBV10-3,TRBJ2-7,TGTGCCATCAGTGGGCGTGAGGGGGCGGGGGAGCAGTACTTC,CAISGREGAGEQYF
NA,many,TRBV11-2,TRBJ2-3,TGTGCCAGCAGCCCTCAGGGGGATACGCAGTATTTT,CASSPQGDTQYF
TRBD1,NA,TRBV25-1,TRBJ1-1,TGTGCCAGCAGCGCGTCACCAAACAGGGGTGACACTGAAGCTTTCTTT,CASSASPNRGDTEAFF
TRBD1,once,TRBV7-3,TRBJ1-3,TGTGCCAGCAGCCAAGACAGGGGTATACTATATTTT,CASSQDRGILYF
NA,NA,TRBV10-1,TRBJ1-3,TGCGCCAGCAGTAAAGGCCCTGGGAGGCTGTGCTCTGGAAACACCATATATTTT,CASSKGPGRLCSGNTIYF
NA,NA,TRBV27,TRBJ2-1,TGTGCCAGCAGTCCGCTCGGCAGCGGACGGGGTGAGCAGTTCTTC,CASSPLGSGRGEQFF
NA,NA,TRBV7-2,TRBJ2-3,TGCGCCAGCAGCCAAGGAGGACCAGGACTCACAGATACGCAGTATTTT,CASSQGGPGLTDTQYF
NA,NA,TRBV6-5,TRBJ2-7,TGTGCCAGCAGGACTTCCAACTACGAGCAGTACTTC,CASRTSNYEQYF
NA,NA,TRBV25-1,TRBJ2-7,TGTGCCAGTCGCCCCCCGACAGTCTCGTACGAGCAGTACTTC,CASRPPTVSYEQYF
NA,NA,TRBV24-1,TRBJ1-5,TGTGCCACCCGGGGAGGGATCGGTCAGCCCCAGCATTTT,CATRGGIGQPQHF
NA,many,TRBV4-3,TRBJ2-7,TGCGCCAGCAGCCCACGTCCAGGCGTAACTGAGCAGTACTTC,CASSPRPGVTEQYF
NA,NA,TRBV7-9,TRBJ1-1,TGTGCCAGCAGCTCCCGTCGGGGGCAGGCCGGTAGTAGGGGCACTGAAGCTTTCTTT,CASSSRRGQAGSRGTEAFF
NA,many,TRBV10-3,TRBJ1-6,TGTGCCATCAGCGTGGGTCTTCGGTCACCCCTCCACTTT,CAISVGLRSPLHF
NA,NA,TRBV9,TRBJ1-2,TGTGCCAGCAGCGACCCGGGGTCAGGGACAATAGGAGATGGCTACACCTTC,CASSDPGSGTIGDGYTF
TRBD1,NA,TRBV29-1,TRBJ2-6,TGCAGCGTTGAAGATTGGACAGGGGGCGCCGGCTCTGGGGCCAACGTCCTGACTTTC,CSVEDWTGGAGSGANVLTF
NA,NA,TRBV15,TRBJ2-3,TGTACCACCAGCAGAGATTCGAGGGATACGCAGTATTTT,CTTSRDSRDTQYF
NA,NA,TRBV6-4,TRBJ2-3,TGTGCCAGCAGTGACTCTGGCAGAGGTACGCAGTATTTT,CASSDSGRGTQYF
NA,few,TRBV19,TRBJ2-5,TGTGCCAGTAGCCTGGGGAGGAGTTCGGGGGAGACCCAGTACTTC,CASSLGRSSGETQYF
TRBD2,many,TRBV11-2,TRBJ2-7,TGTGCCAGCAGCCTTTTCCTGACTAGCGGTACCTACGAGCAGTACTTC,CASSLFLTSGTYEQYF
NA,NA,TRBV9,TRBJ2-7,TGTGCCAGCAGCTTTCCCCCCAGGGCCAACGAGCAGTACTTC,CASSFPPRANEQYF
NA,many,TRBV5-1,TRBJ2-6,TGCGCCAGCAGCTTTGGGGCTGGGGCCAACGTCCTGACTTTC,CASSFGAGANVLTF
TRBD2,NA,TRBV29-1,TRBJ2-5,TGCAGCGTTGGATCTAGCGGGAGGGGGGCAGGGTACCAAGAGACCCAGTACTTC,CSVGSSGRGAGYQETQYF
NA,many,TRBV6-5,TRBJ2-2,TGTGCCAGCAACCAACCGACCGGGGAGCTGTTTTTT,CASNQPTGELFF
TRBD1,few,TRBV29-1,TRBJ1-5,TGCAGCTCCACCGGGACAGGGCTTATTAGGCCCCAGCATTTT,CSSTGTGLIRPQHF